One and the same sample provided the 23 T cell receptor beta chains below, sequenced in a study of regulatory T cells in long-lasting Graves disease. Time point given: persistent/refractory GD, antithyroid drugs over 5 years with positive TRAb. Researchers made the TCR library from RNA that was extracted from PBMCs. Combining iRepertoire HTBI primers with Arm-PCR of CDR3 regions, the authors built TCR beta libraries. One entry per CDR3 protein results from TCRdb running MiXCR on the multiplex PCR reads. This sample has hundreds of thousands of distinct CDR3 sequences; under 25% occur once, and the top ten carry over 7.5%. The source material was peripheral blood mononuclear cells (PBMCs), sampled when the disease was refractory, from a patient treated with antithyroid drugs. Receptors were obtained from a female donor with Graves disease.

This clonotype was recorded at least ten times. The V and J genes are TRBV5-1 and TRBJ1-1; 8 nucleotides match TRBD1. The CDR3 loop spans 17 amino acids. Germline V CDR1 and CDR2: SGHRS, YFSETQ. Trimming removed 0 bases from V and 4 bases from J; junction bases left unmatched: 11. As DNA, the CDR3 is TGCGCCAGCAGCTTGGATCCAGGGGGCTCTGTGGGCACTGAAGCTTTCTTT. It encodes CASSLDPGGSVGTEAFF.

CDR3 residues: CSGREGLVYEQYF. The DNA for the CDR3 is TGCAGTGGTAGGGAGGGACTAGTCTACGAGCAGTACTTC. V and J are TRBV20-1 and TRBJ2-7, with 8 bases identical to TRBD2. The CDR3 extends over 13 amino acids. Germline assignment: CDR1 DFQATT and CDR2 SNEGSKA (reference sequence). Losses at the gene ends were 7 bases for V and 3 bases for J; bases not matched to a gene: 8.

This clonotype was counted a few times. The CDR3 sequence is CASSQVDGGDEQYF. As DNA, the CDR3 is TGTGCCAGCAGCCAAGTGGACGGTGGTGACGAGCAGTACTTC. The genes are TRBV4-2 and TRBJ2-7; D uncertain. The CDR3 is made up of 14 amino acids. V was shortened by 1 base and J by 5 bases, with 12 bases between the two germline ends. CDR1 LGHNA and CDR2 YNFKEQ come from the germline V gene.

This clonotype occurred many times. CDR3 DNA sequence: TGTGCCAGCTCACCAGTTCGCGGGAGCCTAGCCAAAAACATTCAGTACTTC. Amino acid sequence: CASSPVRGSLAKNIQYF. J is TRBJ2-4 and V is TRBV18; 7 bases fit TRBD2. Trimming at V came to 2 bases and at J to 0 bases, leaving 7 bases not matched to a gene. The length of the CDR3 is 17 residues. The germline V gene has CDR1 KGHSH and CDR2 LQKENI.

This clonotype came up many times. The rearrangement joins TRBV11-2 to TRBJ2-5; no firm D call. The CDR3 covers 14 residues. V was shortened by 4 bases and J by 5 bases, with 14 bases between the two germline ends. Per germline, CDR1 SGHAT and CDR2 FQNNGV. The CDR3 DNA is TGTGCCAGCAGCTCCGGCCCAAACGTCGAGACCCAGTACTTC. Protein product: CASSSGPNVETQYF. Filled out from reference TRBV11-2 and TRBJ2-5, the complete variable domain reads EAGVAQSPRYKIIEKRQSVAFWCNPISGHATLYWYQQILGQGPKLLIQFQNNGVVDDSQLPKDRFSAERLKGVDSTLKIQPAKLEDSAVYLCASSSGPNVETQYFGPGTRLLVL.

This clonotype was picked up many times. The V and J genes are TRBV6-1 and TRBJ2-7, with D perhaps TRBD1 (8 bases). Germline V CDR1 and CDR2: MNHNS, SASEGT. The CDR3 consists of 14 residues. V lost 5 bases and J 3 bases, leaving 14 bases between the germline ends. In DNA form, the CDR3 reads TGTGCCAGCAGTCTAACAGGGGGGGGCTACGAGCAGTACTTC. The encoded protein is CASSLTGGGYEQYF.

This clonotype was seen repeatedly, ten times or more. V usage is TRBV28 and J usage is TRBJ2-6, with unresolved D. V gave up 6 bases and J gave up 0 bases, with 3 bases separating them. CDR3 length equals 13 residues. Germline CDR1 MDHEN, CDR2 SYDVKM. CDR3 loop: CASRLSGANVLTF. As DNA, the CDR3 is TGTGCCAGCAGGCTCTCTGGGGCCAACGTCCTGACTTTC.

In its sample, this clonotype was seen a few times. The chain recombines TRBV7-2 with TRBJ2-7; 7 positions match TRBD2. This CDR3 contains 17 residues. V dropped 2 bases and J dropped 0; count of bases not matched to a gene: 10. Looked up from germline, CDR1 is SGHTA and CDR2 is FQGNSA. The chain's CDR3 is CASSLSGGGGFSYEQYF. The CDR3 coding sequence is TGTGCCAGCAGCTTAAGTGGCGGGGGAGGGTTCTCCTACGAGCAGTACTTC. Combining the CDR3 with reference TRBV7-2 and TRBJ2-7 gives the whole variable domain GAGVSQSPSNKVTEKGKDVELRCDPISGHTALYWYRQSLGQGLEFLIYFQGNSAPDKSGLPSDRFSAERTGGSVSTLTIQRTQQEDSAVYLCASSLSGGGGFSYEQYFGPGTRLTVT.

This clonotype was detected a few times. The chain joins TRBV30 to TRBJ2-1, with D perhaps TRBD2 (6 bases). The CDR3 spans 15 residues. The V end was cut by 2 bases, the J end by 2 bases, with 13 bases between. Germline V gene sequence: CDR1 GTSNPN, CDR2 SVGIG (reference sequence). This CDR3 reads CAWSTEGLAYNEQFF. For the CDR3, the DNA is TGTGCCTGGAGTACAGAGGGACTGGCCTACAATGAGCAGTTCTTC.

This sequence joins TRBV6-2 or TRBV6-3 and TRBJ1-5; 9 bases line up with TRBD1. J gave up 9 bases and V 5 bases, and 8 bases lay outside the gene matches. Germline loops: CDR1 MNHEY, CDR2 SVGEGT. The CDR3 runs to 14 residues. Here the CDR3 reads CASSTTGGDLPQHF. The CDR3 DNA reads TGTGCCAGCAGTACGACAGGGGGTGATCTGCCCCAGCATTTT.

The table lists this clonotype with a few counts. At one end the junction does not follow the germline gene, possibly because of a read error. The J gene is TRBJ2-4, the V gene TRBV7-7, with TRBD2 matching 7 bases. This CDR3 has 13 amino acids. Germline CDR1 reads SSHAT; CDR2 reads FNYEAQ (reference sequence). For the CDR3, the DNA is TGTGCTAGCAGCTTCCAGCGGGACGACATTCAGTACTTC. It is translated as CASSFQRDDIQYF.

This clonotype came up a few times. This chain links TRBV25-1 with TRBJ1-2; D remains unclear. This CDR3 spans 12 amino acids. Deletions cut 3 bases from V and 8 bases from J, with 10 bases between. In germline, CDR1 is MGHDK, CDR2 SYGVNS. The CDR3 region is CASSDGPRGYTF. The CDR3 bases are TGTGCCAGCAGTGATGGGCCTAGAGGCTACACCTTC.

This clonotype was seen more than once but under ten times. The V gene is TRBV24-1, the J gene TRBJ1-5; possible D gene TRBD1, 6 bases. Deletions cut 9 bases from V and 0 bases from J, with 11 bases between. This CDR3 region has 14 residues. The V gene's germline CDR1 is KGHDR and CDR2 SFDVKD. This CDR3 is CATGQRNSNQPQHF. The CDR3 bases are TGTGCCACCGGACAGCGGAATAGCAATCAGCCCCAGCATTTT.

This clonotype was counted many times. The chain has TRBV2 and TRBJ1-1, with TRBD1 as a possible D gene (5 bases). The germline CDR1 and CDR2 sequences are SNHLY and FYNNEI. CDR3 length: 11 amino acids. Trimming stripped 10 bases from V and 6 bases from J, with 12 bases between. CDR3 nucleotide sequence: TGTGCCATCCCTCAGGGAGCTGAAGCTTTCTTT. It translates to CAIPQGAEAFF. Together with reference TRBV2 and TRBJ1-1, the CDR3 gives the full variable domain: EPEVTQTPSHQVTQMGQEVILRCVPISNHLYFYWYRQILGQKVEFLVSFYNNEISEKSEIFDDQFSVERPDGSNFTLKIRSTKLEDSAMYFCAIPQGAEAFFGQGTRLTVV.

The table lists this clonotype with a few counts. This chain joins TRBV29-1 and TRBJ2-5; 10 bases line up with TRBD1. The CDR3 has 17 amino acids. V shed 0 bases and J 5 bases; nucleotides not matched to a gene: 12. Germline CDR1 reads SQVTM; CDR2 reads ANQGSEA. Here the CDR3 reads CSVEDYTRQGARETQYF. As DNA, the CDR3 is TGCAGCGTTGAAGACTACACTAGACAGGGGGCAAGGGAGACCCAGTACTTC.

About this clonotype itself: The germline gene is not matched at one end of the junction; a read error may be the cause. The chain recombines TRBV5-1 with TRBJ2-7, with TRBD2 matching over 7 bases. The CDR3 is 12 residues long. CDR1 SGHRS and CDR2 YFSETQ come from the germline V gene. CDR3 region: CASNRWGGEQYF. For the CDR3, the DNA is TGTGCCAGCAACCGATGGGGGGGCGAGCAGTACTTC.

The table lists this clonotype with many counts. V and J are TRBV10-3 and TRBJ1-1; TRBD1 matches at 11 bases. The CDR3 is made up of 15 amino acids. With V trimmed by 9 bases and J by 4 bases, 10 bases remained unmatched. The germline V gene has CDR1 ENHRY and CDR2 SYGVKD. The CDR3 coding sequence is TGTGCCATTTCGGGCGGGACAGGGGGAACCACTGAAGCTTTCTTT. Translation: CAISGGTGGTTEAFF.

This clonotype was recorded many times. This sequence joins TRBV29-1 and TRBJ1-2; no reliable D call. The V and J ends lost 6 bases and 1 base respectively, with 21 bases between them. Germline V gives CDR1 SQVTM, CDR2 ANQGSEA. This CDR3 is built from 16 residues. This CDR3 is CSVRLSGRIDNYGYTF. CDR3 nucleotide sequence: TGCAGCGTGCGCCTGTCTGGACGGATCGATAACTATGGCTACACCTTC.

V usage is TRBV11-2 and J usage is TRBJ2-1; D is unclear. Trimming took 5 bases from V and 0 from J, leaving 14 bases between them. Looked up from germline, CDR1 is SGHAT and CDR2 is FQNNGV. The CDR3 is 16 residues long. CDR3 sequence: CASSLFLSFSYNEQFF. In nucleotides, the CDR3 is TGTGCCAGCAGCCTCTTTCTTAGTTTCTCCTACAATGAGCAGTTCTTC.

This clonotype was counted between two and nine times. A much larger clone lies a single base off, so this may be a read error. This sequence joins TRBV12-5 and TRBJ2-5; 13 bases match TRBD2. Germline CDR1 LGHNT, CDR2 FRNRAP. V lost 6 bases, J lost 3 bases, and 7 bases stayed unmatched. This CDR3 has 16 amino acids. This CDR3 reads CASGQTSGGAEETQYF. CDR3 nucleotides: TGTGCTAGTGGACAAACTAGCGGGGGGGCCGAAGAGACCCAGTACTTC.

This clonotype was seen ten or more times. The chain joins TRBV28 to TRBJ2-7, with 8 nucleotides matching TRBD2. Germline CDR1 and CDR2: MDHEN and SYDVKM. The CDR3 totals 15 residues. V was clipped by 6 bases and J by 0 bases; unmatched bases: 7. The DNA of the CDR3 is TGTGCCAGCAGATATCATAGCGGGAACTCCTACGAGCAGTACTTC. This translates into CASRYHSGNSYEQYF.

The chain has TRBV9 and TRBJ1-2, with D unclear. Germline V gives CDR1 SGDLS, CDR2 YYNGEE. The V and J ends lost 0 bases and 2 bases respectively, with 11 bases between them. The CDR3 covers 15 residues. CDR3 coding DNA: TGTGCCAGCAGCGTAGATGGAGGGCTCAACTATGGCTACACCTTC. Translation: CASSVDGGLNYGYTF.

This clonotype was observed a handful of times. This sequence joins TRBV25-1 and TRBJ1-4; 9 bases are a match to TRBD1. CDR3 length: 13 residues. The V gene's germline CDR1 is MGHDK and CDR2 SYGVNS. After removal of 6 bases from V and 10 bases from J, the junction contained 6 bases not matched to a gene. This CDR3 is CASRPPGQGKLFF. DNA for the CDR3: TGTGCCAGCAGGCCCCCGGGACAGGGAAAACTGTTTTTT.